Below, one T cell receptor (beta chain) is given with its context. These data are taken from a study of blood T cell repertoires in COVID-19. V dropped 4 bases and J dropped 0 bases, with 10 bases sitting between them. CDR3 size: 14 residues. CDR1 is SGHDT and CDR2 is YYEEEE in the germline V gene. This table comes from immunoSEQ multiplex PCR, and its TCRdb copy is limited to in-frame clones, with some not included. The sample has just over 650,000 clones; just under 90% are singletons. Sequencing was done on a sample of peripheral blood. The TCR comes from a woman aged 18-29 years with acute or convalescent COVID-19. The J gene is TRBJ1-1, the V gene TRBV5-6, with unresolved D. As DNA, the CDR3 is TGTGCCAGCAGCCCGCCGCGAATGAACACTGAAGCTTTCTTT. The encoded protein is CASSPPRMNTEAFF.